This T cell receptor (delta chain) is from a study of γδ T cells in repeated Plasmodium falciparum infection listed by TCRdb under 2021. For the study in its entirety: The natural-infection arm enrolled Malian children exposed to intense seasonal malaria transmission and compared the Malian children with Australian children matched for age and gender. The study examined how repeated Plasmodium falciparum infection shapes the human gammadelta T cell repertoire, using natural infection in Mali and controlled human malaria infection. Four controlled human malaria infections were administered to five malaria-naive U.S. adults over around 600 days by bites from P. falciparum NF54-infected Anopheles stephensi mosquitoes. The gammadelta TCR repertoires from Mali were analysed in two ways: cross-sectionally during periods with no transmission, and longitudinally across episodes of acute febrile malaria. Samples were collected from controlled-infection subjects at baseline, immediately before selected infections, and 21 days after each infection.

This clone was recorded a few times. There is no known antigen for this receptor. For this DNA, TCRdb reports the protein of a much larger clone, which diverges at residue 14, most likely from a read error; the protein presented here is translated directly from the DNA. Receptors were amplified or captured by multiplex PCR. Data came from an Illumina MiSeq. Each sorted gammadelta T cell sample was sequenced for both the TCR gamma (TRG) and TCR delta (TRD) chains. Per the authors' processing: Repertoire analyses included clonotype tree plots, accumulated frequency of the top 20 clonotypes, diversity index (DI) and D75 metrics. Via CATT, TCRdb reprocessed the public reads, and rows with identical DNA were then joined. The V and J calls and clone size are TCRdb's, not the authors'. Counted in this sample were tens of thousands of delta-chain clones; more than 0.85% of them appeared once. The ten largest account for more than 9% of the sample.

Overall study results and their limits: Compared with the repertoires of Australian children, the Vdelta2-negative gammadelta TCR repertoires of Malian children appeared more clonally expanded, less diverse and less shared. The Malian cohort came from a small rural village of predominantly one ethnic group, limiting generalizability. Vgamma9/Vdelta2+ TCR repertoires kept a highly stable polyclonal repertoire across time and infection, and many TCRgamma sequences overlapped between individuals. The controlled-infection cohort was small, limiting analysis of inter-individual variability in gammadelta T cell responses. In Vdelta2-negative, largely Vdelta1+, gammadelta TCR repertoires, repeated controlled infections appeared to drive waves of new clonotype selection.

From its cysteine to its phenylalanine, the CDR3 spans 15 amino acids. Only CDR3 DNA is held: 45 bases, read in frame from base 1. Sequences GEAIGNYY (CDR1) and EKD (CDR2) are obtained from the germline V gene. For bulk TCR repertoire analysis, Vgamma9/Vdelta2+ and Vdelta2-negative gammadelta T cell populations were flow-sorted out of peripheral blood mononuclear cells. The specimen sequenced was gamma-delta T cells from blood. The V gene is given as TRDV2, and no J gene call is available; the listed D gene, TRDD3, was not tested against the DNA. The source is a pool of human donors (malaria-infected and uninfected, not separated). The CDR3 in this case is CACDPLGEDTDKLTF. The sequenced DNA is TGTGCCTGTGACCCATTGGGGGAAGACACCGATAAACTCACCTTT.